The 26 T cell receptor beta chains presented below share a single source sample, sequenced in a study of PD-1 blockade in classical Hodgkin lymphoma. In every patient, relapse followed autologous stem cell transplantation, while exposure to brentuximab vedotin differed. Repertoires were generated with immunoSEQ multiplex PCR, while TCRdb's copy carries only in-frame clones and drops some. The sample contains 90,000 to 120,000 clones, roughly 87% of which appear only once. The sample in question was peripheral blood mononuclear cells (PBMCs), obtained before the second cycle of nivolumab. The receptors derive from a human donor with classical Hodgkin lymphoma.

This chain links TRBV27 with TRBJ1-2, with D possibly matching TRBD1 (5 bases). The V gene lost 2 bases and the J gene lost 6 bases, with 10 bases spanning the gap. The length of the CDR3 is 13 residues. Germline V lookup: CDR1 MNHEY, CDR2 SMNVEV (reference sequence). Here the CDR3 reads CASSLQGFDGYTF. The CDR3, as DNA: TGTGCCAGCAGTTTACAGGGTTTCGATGGCTACACCTTC.

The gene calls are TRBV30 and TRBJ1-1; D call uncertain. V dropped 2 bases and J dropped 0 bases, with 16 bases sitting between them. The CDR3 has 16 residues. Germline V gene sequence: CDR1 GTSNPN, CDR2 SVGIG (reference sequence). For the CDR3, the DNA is TGTGCCTGGAGTCTCCTGGGCAAACTCATGAACACTGAAGCTTTCTTT. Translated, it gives CAWSLLGKLMNTEAFF. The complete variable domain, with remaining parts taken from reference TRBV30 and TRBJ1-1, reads SQTIHQWPATLVQPVGSPLSLECTVEGTSNPNLYWYRQAAGRGLQLLFYSVGIGQISSEVPQNLSASRPQDRQFILSSKKLLLSDSGFYLCAWSLLGKLMNTEAFFGQGTRLTVV.

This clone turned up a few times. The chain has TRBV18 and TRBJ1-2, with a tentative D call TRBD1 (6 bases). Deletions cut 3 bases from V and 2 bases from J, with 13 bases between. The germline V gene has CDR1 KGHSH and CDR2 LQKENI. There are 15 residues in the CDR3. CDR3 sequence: CASSPQYRENYGYTF. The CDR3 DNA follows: TGTGCCAGCTCACCCCAATACAGGGAGAACTATGGCTACACCTTC.

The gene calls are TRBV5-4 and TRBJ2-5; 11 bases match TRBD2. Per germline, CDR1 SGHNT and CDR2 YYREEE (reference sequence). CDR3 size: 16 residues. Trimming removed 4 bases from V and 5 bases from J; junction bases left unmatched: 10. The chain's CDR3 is CASSPPLAGGSETQYF. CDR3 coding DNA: TGTGCCAGCAGCCCCCCCCTAGCGGGAGGCTCGGAGACCCAGTACTTC.

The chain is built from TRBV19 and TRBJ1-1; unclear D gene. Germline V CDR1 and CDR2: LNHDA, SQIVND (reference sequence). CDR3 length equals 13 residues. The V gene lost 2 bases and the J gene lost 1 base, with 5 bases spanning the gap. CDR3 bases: TGTGCCAGTAGTATAAACGCGAACACTGAAGCTTTCTTT. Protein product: CASSINANTEAFF.

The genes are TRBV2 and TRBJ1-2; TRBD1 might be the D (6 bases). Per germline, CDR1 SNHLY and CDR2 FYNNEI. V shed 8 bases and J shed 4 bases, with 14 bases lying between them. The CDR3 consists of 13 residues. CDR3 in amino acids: CASGTGRVYGYTF. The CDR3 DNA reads TGTGCCAGCGGCACAGGGAGGGTCTATGGCTACACCTTC.

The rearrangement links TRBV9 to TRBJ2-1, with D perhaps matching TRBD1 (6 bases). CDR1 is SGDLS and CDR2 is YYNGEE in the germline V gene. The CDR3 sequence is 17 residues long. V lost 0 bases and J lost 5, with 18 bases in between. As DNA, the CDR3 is TGTGCCAGCAGCGTAGCCCTGGTCGGACAGTGGAACAATGAGCAGTTCTTC. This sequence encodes CASSVALVGQWNNEQFF.

The CDR3 coding sequence is TGTGCCAGCAGTTCCAAGACGGCCTACGAGCAGTACTTC. Its protein product is CASSSKTAYEQYF. The V gene is TRBV6-6, the J gene TRBJ2-7, with unresolved D. Germline V gives CDR1 MNHNY, CDR2 SVGAGI (reference sequence). The CDR3 extends over 13 amino acids. The V end lost 4 bases, the J end lost 2 bases, and 9 bases lay between the germline ends.

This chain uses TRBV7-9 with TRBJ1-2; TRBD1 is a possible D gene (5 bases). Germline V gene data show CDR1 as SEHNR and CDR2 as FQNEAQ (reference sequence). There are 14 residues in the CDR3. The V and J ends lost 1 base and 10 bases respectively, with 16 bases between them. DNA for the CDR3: TGTGCCAGCAGCTTAGTGCGGGGGGACGCTTCCTACACCTTC. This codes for CASSLVRGDASYTF.

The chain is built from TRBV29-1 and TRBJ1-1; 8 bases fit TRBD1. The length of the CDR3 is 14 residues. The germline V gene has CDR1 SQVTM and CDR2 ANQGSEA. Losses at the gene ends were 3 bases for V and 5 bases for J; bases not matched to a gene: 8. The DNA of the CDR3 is TGCAGCGTTGACCTGGACAGGGCCGGGACTGAAGCTTTCTTT. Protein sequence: CSVDLDRAGTEAFF. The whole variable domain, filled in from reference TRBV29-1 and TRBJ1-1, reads SAVISQKPSRDICQRGTSLTIQCQVDSQVTMMFWYRQQPGQSLTLIATANQGSEATYESGFVIDKFPISRPNLTFSTLTVSNMSPEDSSIYLCSVDLDRAGTEAFFGQGTRLTVV.

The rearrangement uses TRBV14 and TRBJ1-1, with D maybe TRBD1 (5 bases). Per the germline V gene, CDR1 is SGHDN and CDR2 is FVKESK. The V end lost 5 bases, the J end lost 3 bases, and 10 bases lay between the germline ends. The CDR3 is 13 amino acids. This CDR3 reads CASSMTADTEAFF. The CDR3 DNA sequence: TGTGCCAGCAGCATGACAGCAGACACTGAAGCTTTCTTT.

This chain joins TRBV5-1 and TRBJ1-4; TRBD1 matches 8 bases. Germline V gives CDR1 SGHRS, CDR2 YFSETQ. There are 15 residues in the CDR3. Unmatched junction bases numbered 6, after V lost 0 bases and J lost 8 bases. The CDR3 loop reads CASSLGRTGSEKLFF. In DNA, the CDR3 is TGCGCCAGCAGCTTGGGTCGGACAGGGTCGGAAAAACTGTTTTTT. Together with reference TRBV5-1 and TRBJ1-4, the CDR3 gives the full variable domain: KAGVTQTPRYLIKTRGQQVTLSCSPISGHRSVSWYQQTPGQGLQFLFEYFSETQRNKGNFPGRFSGRQFSNSRSEMNVSTLELGDSALYLCASSLGRTGSEKLFFGSGTQLSVL.

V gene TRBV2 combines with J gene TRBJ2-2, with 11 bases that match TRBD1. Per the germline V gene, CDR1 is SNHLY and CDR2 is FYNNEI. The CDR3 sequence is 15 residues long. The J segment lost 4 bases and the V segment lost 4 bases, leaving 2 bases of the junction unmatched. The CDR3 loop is CASSVGTGGTGELFF. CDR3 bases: TGTGCCAGCAGTGTCGGGACAGGGGGCACCGGGGAGCTGTTTTTT.

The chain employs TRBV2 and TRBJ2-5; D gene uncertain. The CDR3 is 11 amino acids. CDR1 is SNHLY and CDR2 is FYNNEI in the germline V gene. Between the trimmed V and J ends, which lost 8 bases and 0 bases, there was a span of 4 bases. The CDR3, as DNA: TGTGCCAGCGGCTACCAAGAGACCCAGTACTTC. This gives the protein CASGYQETQYF. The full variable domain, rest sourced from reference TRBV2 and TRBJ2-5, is EPEVTQTPSHQVTQMGQEVILRCVPISNHLYFYWYRQILGQKVEFLVSFYNNEISEKSEIFDDQFSVERPDGSNFTLKIRSTKLEDSAMYFCASGYQETQYFGPGTRLLVL.

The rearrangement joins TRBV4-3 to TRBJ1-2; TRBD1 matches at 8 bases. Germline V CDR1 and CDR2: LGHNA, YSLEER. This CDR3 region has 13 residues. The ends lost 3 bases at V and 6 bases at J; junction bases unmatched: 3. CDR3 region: CASSQDRVHGYTF. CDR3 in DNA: TGCGCCAGCAGCCAGGACAGGGTACATGGCTACACCTTC.

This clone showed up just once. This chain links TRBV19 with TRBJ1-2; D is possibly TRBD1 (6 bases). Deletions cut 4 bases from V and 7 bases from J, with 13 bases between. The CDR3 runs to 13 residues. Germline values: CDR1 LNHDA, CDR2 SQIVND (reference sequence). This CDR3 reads CASSNRGPGGYTF. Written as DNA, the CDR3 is TGTGCCAGTAGTAACCGGGGGCCTGGTGGCTACACCTTC.

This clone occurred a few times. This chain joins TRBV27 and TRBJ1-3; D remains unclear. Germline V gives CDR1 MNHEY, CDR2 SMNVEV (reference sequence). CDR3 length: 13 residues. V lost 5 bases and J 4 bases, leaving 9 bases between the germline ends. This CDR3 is CASSKRNGNTIYF. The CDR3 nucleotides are TGTGCCAGCAGTAAGAGAAACGGAAACACCATATATTTT.

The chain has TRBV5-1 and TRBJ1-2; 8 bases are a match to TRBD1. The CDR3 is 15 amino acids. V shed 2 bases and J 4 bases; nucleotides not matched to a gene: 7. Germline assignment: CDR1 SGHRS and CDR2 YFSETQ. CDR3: CASSLSGGRSYGYTF. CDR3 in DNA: TGCGCCAGCAGCTTATCAGGGGGCCGTAGCTATGGCTACACCTTC.

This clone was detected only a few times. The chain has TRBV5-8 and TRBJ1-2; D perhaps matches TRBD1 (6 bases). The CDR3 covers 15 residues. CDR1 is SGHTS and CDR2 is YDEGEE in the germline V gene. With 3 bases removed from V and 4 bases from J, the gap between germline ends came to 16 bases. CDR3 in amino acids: CASSWRTTGSYGYTF. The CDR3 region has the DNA TGTGCCAGCAGCTGGAGGACTACAGGGAGCTATGGCTACACCTTC.

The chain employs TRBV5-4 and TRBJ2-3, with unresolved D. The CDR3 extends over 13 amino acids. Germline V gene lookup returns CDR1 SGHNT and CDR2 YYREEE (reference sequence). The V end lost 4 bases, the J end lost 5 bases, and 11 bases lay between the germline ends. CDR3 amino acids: CASSPYKEDTQYF. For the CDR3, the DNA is TGTGCCAGCAGCCCCTATAAGGAAGATACGCAGTATTTT.

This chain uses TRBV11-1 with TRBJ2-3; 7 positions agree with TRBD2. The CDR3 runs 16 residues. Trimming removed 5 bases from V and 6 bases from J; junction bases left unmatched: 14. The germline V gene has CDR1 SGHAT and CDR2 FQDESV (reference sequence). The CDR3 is CASSHDRTSILDTQYF. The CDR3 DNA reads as TGTGCCAGCAGCCATGACCGGACTAGTATCTTGGATACGCAGTATTTT.

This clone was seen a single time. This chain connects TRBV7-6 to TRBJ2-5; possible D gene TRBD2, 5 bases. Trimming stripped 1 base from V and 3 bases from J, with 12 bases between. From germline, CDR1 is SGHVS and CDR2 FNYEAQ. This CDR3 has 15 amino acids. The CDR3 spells CASSLVSLAEETQYF. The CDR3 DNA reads TGTGCCAGCAGCTTAGTTTCCCTAGCTGAAGAGACCCAGTACTTC.

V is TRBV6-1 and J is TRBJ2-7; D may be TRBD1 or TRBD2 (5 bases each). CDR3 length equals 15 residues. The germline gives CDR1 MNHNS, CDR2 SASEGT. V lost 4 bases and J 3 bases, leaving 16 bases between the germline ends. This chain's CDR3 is CASSGGADKVYEQYF. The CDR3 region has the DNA TGTGCCAGCAGTGGAGGGGCTGATAAGGTCTACGAGCAGTACTTC.

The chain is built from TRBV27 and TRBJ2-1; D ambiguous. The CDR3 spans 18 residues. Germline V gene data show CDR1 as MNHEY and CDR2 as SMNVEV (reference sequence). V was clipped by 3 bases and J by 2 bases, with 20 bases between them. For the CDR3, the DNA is TGTGCCAGCAGTTTTCTGGCTGTCGCAGGCCCTACCTACAATGAGCAGTTCTTC. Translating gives CASSFLAVAGPTYNEQFF.

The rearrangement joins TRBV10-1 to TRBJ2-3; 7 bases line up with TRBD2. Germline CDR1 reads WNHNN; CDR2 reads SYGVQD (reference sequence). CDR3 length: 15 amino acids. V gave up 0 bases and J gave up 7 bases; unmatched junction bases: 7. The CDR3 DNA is TGCGCCAGCAGTGAGTCCGTGGGAGGGCCAAATACGCAGTATTTT. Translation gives CASSESVGGPNTQYF.

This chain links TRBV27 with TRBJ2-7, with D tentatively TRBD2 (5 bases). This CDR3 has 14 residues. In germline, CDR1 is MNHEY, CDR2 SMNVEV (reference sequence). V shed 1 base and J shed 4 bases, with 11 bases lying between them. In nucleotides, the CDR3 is TGTGCCAGCAGTTTATGGACGGGGTCTTACGAGCAGTACTTC. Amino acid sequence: CASSLWTGSYEQYF.